One and the same sample provided the 25 T cell receptor beta chains below, sequenced in a study of yellow fever vaccine responses in identical twins. MiXCR was run by TCRdb on the RT-PCR reads, yielding one entry per CDR3 protein. The repertoire has tens of thousands of distinct CDR3 sequences, roughly 60% of them found once; the top ten carry roughly 4.3%. The source material was T cells from blood (PBMCs), unsorted or a sorted subset (not recorded which), sampled before or after yellow fever vaccination (not recorded which). These receptors were obtained from a woman aged 18-29 years who received the yellow fever vaccine.

The chain carries TRBV4-1 and TRBJ2-1; D gene ambiguous. V lost 1 base and J 6 bases, leaving 13 bases between the germline ends. The CDR3 totals 15 residues. Germline CDR1 and CDR2: MGHRA and YSYEKL. The CDR3 loop is CASSQGPLSINEQFF. The CDR3, as DNA: TGCGCCAGCAGCCAAGGGCCCCTGTCGATCAATGAGCAGTTCTTC.

The chain couples TRBV10-3 to TRBJ2-1; 14 nucleotides line up with TRBD2. The CDR3 runs 18 residues. V trimming: 6 bases; J trimming: 4 bases; junction bases outside the gene matches: 11. The germline V gene has CDR1 ENHRY and CDR2 SYGVKD. CDR3 in DNA: TGTGCCATCAGCAGAAGCCGGACTAGCGGGAGGATTTACAATGAGCAGTTCTTC. Translated: CAISRSRTSGRIYNEQFF.

The gene calls are TRBV12-3 or TRBV12-4 and TRBJ2-2; 9 bases fit TRBD1. With V trimmed by 7 bases and J by 6 bases, 6 bases remained unmatched. The CDR3 contains 14 residues. The CDR3 nucleotides read TGTGCCAGCATCACAGGGGGCGCTTCCGGGGAGCTGTTTTTT. It yields the protein CASITGGASGELFF.

This CDR3 reads CASSLGRSYEQYF. CDR3 sequence (DNA): TGTGCCAGCAGCTTAGGCAGGAGCTACGAGCAGTACTTC. J is TRBJ2-7 and V is TRBV11-2; the D is unclear. This CDR3 comprises 13 residues. Trimming stripped 1 base from V and 3 bases from J, with 7 bases between. Per the germline V gene, CDR1 is SGHAT and CDR2 is FQNNGV.

This clonotype was seen only a few times. The chain recombines TRBV19 with TRBJ2-1; possibly TRBD2 for D (6 bases). This CDR3 is 14 amino acids long. The V gene's germline CDR1 is LNHDA and CDR2 SQIVND (reference sequence). The V end lost 3 bases, the J end lost 9 bases, and 15 bases lay between the germline ends. The CDR3 nucleotides read TGTGCCAGTAGTATTGGAGGGGATATGGGTGAGCAGTTCTTC. It specifies CASSIGGDMGEQFF.

This clonotype was counted a few times. The chain couples TRBV2 to TRBJ1-3; TRBD1 matches at 7 bases. The CDR3 has 16 amino acids. CDR1 and CDR2 (germline): SNHLY, FYNNEI. V trimming: 6 bases; J trimming: 4 bases; junction bases outside the gene matches: 12. The CDR3 sequence: CASSQAPTGSGNTIYF. As DNA, the CDR3 is TGTGCCAGCAGCCAAGCACCGACAGGGTCAGGAAACACCATATATTTT.

The J gene is TRBJ2-5, the V gene TRBV3-1; D may be TRBD2 (5 bases). Germline CDR1 reads LGHDT; CDR2 reads YNNKEL (reference sequence). CDR3 length equals 12 residues. The CDR3 nucleotides are TGTGCTACGACTGAGCGGCAAGAGACCCAGTACTTC. It encodes CATTERQETQYF.

V and J are TRBV7-2 and TRBJ2-1, with 8 bases aligning to TRBD2. The CDR3 totals 16 residues. The V and J ends lost 0 bases and 6 bases, in that order; junction bases with no gene match: 7. Looked up from germline, CDR1 is SGHTA and CDR2 is FQGNSA. CDR3 in DNA: TGTGCCAGCAGCTTAGCGCCACTGGCGGGAGGCAATGAGCAGTTCTTC. This gives the protein CASSLAPLAGGNEQFF.

The chain recombines TRBV6-1 with TRBJ2-1; 10 bases line up with TRBD2. The germline V gene encodes CDR1 MNHNS and CDR2 SASEGT. CDR3 size: 15 residues. J was trimmed by 7 bases and V by 6 bases; bases with no gene match: 9. CDR3 DNA sequence: TGTGCCAGCAGGACACCTAGCGGGAGTTTGAATGAGCAGTTCTTC. Translated: CASRTPSGSLNEQFF.

Written as DNA, the CDR3 is TGCAGTGCTAGTTATAGTTCCGGCTACACCTTC. The encoded protein is CSASYSSGYTF. The V gene is TRBV20-1, the J gene TRBJ1-2; D uncertain. The CDR3 consists of 11 residues. Germline V CDR1 and CDR2: DFQATT, SNEGSKA (reference sequence). Trimming cost V 3 bases and J 8 bases, with 10 bases left between them.

The gene calls are TRBV2 and TRBJ2-7, with TRBD2 as a possible D gene (5 bases). The CDR3 consists of 14 residues. Germline assignment: CDR1 SNHLY and CDR2 FYNNEI. Deletions cut 1 base from V and 0 bases from J, with 7 bases between. The DNA for the CDR3 is TGTGCCAGCAGTGAAGGTGGGAGCTCCTACGAGCAGTACGTC. This translates into CASSEGGSSYEQYV.

This chain's CDR3 is CASSPDRGHGYTF. CDR3 bases: TGTGCCAGCTCACCAGACAGGGGCCATGGCTACACCTTC. The rearrangement uses TRBV18 and TRBJ1-2; 8 nucleotides agree with TRBD1. Germline V CDR1 and CDR2: KGHSH, LQKENI. V gave up 2 bases and J gave up 6 bases; unmatched junction bases: 2. This CDR3 has 13 residues.

This clonotype appeared a few times. The V call is TRBV5-6, the J call TRBJ1-5, with D uncertain. Trimming took off 2 bases at V and 1 base at J, with 1 base between the two ends. Germline assignment: CDR1 SGHDT and CDR2 YYEEEE. There are 12 residues in the CDR3. This CDR3 is CASSLSNQPQHF. In DNA, the CDR3 is TGTGCCAGCAGCTTAAGCAATCAGCCCCAGCATTTT. Full variable domain (remainder filled in from reference TRBV5-6 and TRBJ1-5): DAGVTQSPTHLIKTRGQQVTLRCSPKSGHDTVSWYQQALGQGPQFIFQYYEEEERQRGNFPDRFSGHQFPNYSSELNVNALLLGDSALYLCASSLSNQPQHFGDGTRLSIL.

The V call is TRBV6-4, the J call TRBJ2-2; D is undetermined. The CDR3 spans 14 residues. With 6 bases removed from V and 1 base from J, the gap between germline ends came to 9 bases. Germline CDR1 MRHNA, CDR2 SNTAGT. As DNA, the CDR3 is TGTGCCAGCAGCGACGTCGGGAACACCGGGGAGCTGTTTTTT. It codes for CASSDVGNTGELFF.

As concerns this clonotype: A junction end diverges from the germline sequence, so it may reflect a read error. This chain joins TRBV29-1 and TRBJ2-1, with a weak D call TRBD2 (5 bases). Per germline, CDR1 SQVTM and CDR2 ANQGSEA. The CDR3 spans 16 residues. CDR3 amino acids: CSVVGFGQDSYNEQLF. CDR3 bases: TGCAGCGTTGTGGGTTTCGGTCAGGACTCCTACAATGAGCAGTTATTC.

The V call is TRBV11-2, the J call TRBJ1-5; possible D gene TRBD1, 6 bases. V was pared by 1 base and J by 1 base, with 11 bases between. The germline gives CDR1 SGHAT, CDR2 FQNNGV. There are 16 residues in the CDR3. CDR3 nucleotide sequence: TGTGCCAGCAGCTTAGTGGCGACAGGCAGCAATCAGCCCCAGCATTTT. Translated, it gives CASSLVATGSNQPQHF.

V usage is TRBV5-6 and J usage is TRBJ1-1; D is unclear. The CDR3 loop spans 14 amino acids. Germline V gene sequence: CDR1 SGHDT, CDR2 YYEEEE. V lost 4 bases, J lost 0 bases, and 10 bases lay in between. DNA of the CDR3: TGTGCCAGCAGCCTCCGGGAGGTGAACACTGAAGCTTTCTTT. Translation: CASSLREVNTEAFF.

The J gene is TRBJ2-1, the V gene TRBV28; 9 nucleotides match TRBD2. In germline, CDR1 is MDHEN, CDR2 SYDVKM. CDR3 length: 16 residues. V shed 8 bases, J shed 2 bases, and the junction held 10 bases outside the gene matches. CDR3 nucleotide sequence: TGTGCCAGCGAAGCCCCTGTAGCGGGAGCCTACAATGAGCAGTTCTTC. Protein sequence: CASEAPVAGAYNEQFF.

The V and J genes are TRBV2 and TRBJ2-5; D possibly corresponds to TRBD1 (6 bases). Trimming cost V 4 bases and J 2 bases, with 20 bases left between them. Germline V gene data show CDR1 as SNHLY and CDR2 as FYNNEI. The CDR3 totals 17 residues. As DNA, the CDR3 is TGTGCCAGCAGTGGGAACCCCGACAGGTTAACGCAAGAGACCCAGTACTTC. Translating gives CASSGNPDRLTQETQYF. The whole variable domain, remainder taken from reference TRBV2 and TRBJ2-5, is EPEVTQTPSHQVTQMGQEVILRCVPISNHLYFYWYRQILGQKVEFLVSFYNNEISEKSEIFDDQFSVERPDGSNFTLKIRSTKLEDSAMYFCASSGNPDRLTQETQYFGPGTRLLVL.

The chain couples TRBV20-1 to TRBJ2-1; 11 nucleotides line up with TRBD2. The CDR3 spans 16 residues. V shed 5 bases, J shed 3 bases, and the junction held 9 bases outside the gene matches. Germline lookup yields CDR1 DFQATT and CDR2 SNEGSKA (reference sequence). CDR3 bases: TGCAGTGCTGACGAACTAGCGGGGGCGAACTACAATGAGCAGTTCTTC. Translation gives CSADELAGANYNEQFF.

The chain couples TRBV28 to TRBJ2-7; D is tentatively TRBD1 or TRBD2 (5 bases each). Germline values: CDR1 MDHEN, CDR2 SYDVKM. This CDR3 is 14 amino acids long. Trimming pared 5 bases from V and 7 bases from J, leaving 18 bases between. The DNA of the CDR3 is TGTGCCAGCAGTCCCGGGACGGACCCTAAGGAGCAGTACTTC. Protein: CASSPGTDPKEQYF.

The chain joins TRBV29-1 to TRBJ2-3; TRBD2 agrees at 7 bases. CDR3 length: 11 amino acids. Germline-derived CDR1 and CDR2 are SQVTM and ANQGSEA. V lost 7 bases, J lost 5 bases, and 3 bases stayed unmatched. CDR3 in DNA: TGCAGCGCCCCGGGAGGAGATACGCAGTATTTT. Translating it yields CSAPGGDTQYF.

V gene TRBV29-1 combines with J gene TRBJ2-7, with D unresolved. CDR3 size: 12 residues. Germline CDR1 and CDR2: SQVTM and ANQGSEA. CDR3 protein: CRFRAVHYEQYV. The CDR3 DNA is TGCAGATTCCGGGCCGTTCATTACGAGCAGTACGTC.

The rearrangement uses TRBV18 and TRBJ2-5, with D maybe TRBD1 (5 bases). V was shortened by 3 bases and J by 2 bases, with 7 bases between the two germline ends. The germline V gene encodes CDR1 KGHSH and CDR2 LQKENI. CDR3 size: 13 residues. CDR3 nucleotide sequence: TGTGCCAGCTCACCGGGGCAGCAAGAGACCCAGTACTTC. Residues: CASSPGQQETQYF.

The chain is built from TRBV19 and TRBJ1-5, with a weak D call TRBD1 (6 bases). The CDR3 has 16 amino acids. Germline values: CDR1 LNHDA, CDR2 SQIVND (reference sequence). Trimming left V 6 bases short and J 0 bases short, with 15 bases between. CDR3 in DNA: TGTGCCAGTAGCCCGGGGGCAGATTATAGCAATCAGCCCCAGCATTTT. Translation gives CASSPGADYSNQPQHF.